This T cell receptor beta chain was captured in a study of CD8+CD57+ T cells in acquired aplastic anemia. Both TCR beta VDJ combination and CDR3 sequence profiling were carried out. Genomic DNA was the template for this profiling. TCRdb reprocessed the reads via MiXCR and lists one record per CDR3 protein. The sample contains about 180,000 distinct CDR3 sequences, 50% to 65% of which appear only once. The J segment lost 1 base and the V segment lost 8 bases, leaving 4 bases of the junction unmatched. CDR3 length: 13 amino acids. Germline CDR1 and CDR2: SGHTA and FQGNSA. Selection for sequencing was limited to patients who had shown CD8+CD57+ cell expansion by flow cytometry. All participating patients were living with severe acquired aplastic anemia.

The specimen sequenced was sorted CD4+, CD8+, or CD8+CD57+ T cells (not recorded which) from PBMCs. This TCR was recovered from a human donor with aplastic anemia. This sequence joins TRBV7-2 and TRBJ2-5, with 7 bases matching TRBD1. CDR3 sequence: CASGRQGQETQYF. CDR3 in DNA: TGTGCCAGCGGGCGACAGGGCCAAGAGACCCAGTACTTC.